This T cell receptor (beta chain) stems from a study of cytomegalovirus exposure and HLA in healthy donors. The wider study: Among the roughly 380 donors who were genotyped, 81% fell in the genetic ancestry cluster that is associated with self-reported Caucasian donors.

PCR was performed using 60 Vbeta and 13 Jbeta primers. TCRdb's copy holds only in-frame clones and misses some; the assay was immunoSEQ multiplex PCR. The top ten hold roughly 2.6% of the sample, which has 200,000 or so clones, about four fifths seen once. The CDR3 contains 15 residues. Germline V gene sequence: CDR1 MDHEN, CDR2 SYDVKM. After removal of 7 bases from V and 0 bases from J, the junction contained 6 bases not matched to a gene. Donors likely had unrecorded immune exposures despite being nominally healthy when sampled. Only one count was recorded for this clone. The chain recombines TRBV28 with TRBJ1-2; 9 bases match TRBD1. Sequencing used PBMCs. This clonotype originated in a woman aged 50 to 60 in good health and CMV-seropositive. The CDR3 DNA reads as TGTGCCAGCATGGGACAGGGCGAAGCTAACTATGGCTACACCTTC. Protein: CASMGQGEANYGYTF.